This TCR beta chain was recovered during a study of blood T cell repertoires in COVID-19. Overall study context: Sites in the United States, Italy and Spain provided acute and convalescent COVID-19 samples.

Method: immunoSEQ multiplex PCR; TCRdb's copy keeps in-frame clones and lacks some. Counted here are 250,000 to 350,000 clones, just under 90% occurring once; the ten biggest clones make up roughly 2.9%. CDR3 length: 14 amino acids. Germline assignment: CDR1 SGHRS and CDR2 YFSETQ. The trim removed 9 bases at V and 2 bases at J, leaving 8 bases unmatched. The TCR sequence derives from a woman in her fifties or sixties who had been exposed to COVID-19. The V gene is TRBV5-1, the J gene TRBJ1-3; 7 nucleotides agree with TRBD1. The specimen was PBMCs or T cells enriched from blood (not recorded which). In nucleotides, the CDR3 is TGCGCCACCGGTCCGGGACAGCCTGGAAACACCATATATTTT. Its translation is CATGPGQPGNTIYF.